This T cell receptor beta chain was recorded in a study of cytomegalovirus exposure and HLA in healthy donors. Comment on this clone: The antigen is not known.

Use of 60 Vbeta and 13 Jbeta primers characterized the PCR. Measured with immunoSEQ multiplex PCR; TCRdb has only the in-frame clones, and not every one. The sample holds just over 200,000 clones; more than 65% are singletons and the top ten take about 1.5%. General study results and limits: Previously analyzed data showed that most TCR beta V segments were productive at a frequency of about 87% or about 30%.

Germline V gene sequence: CDR1 LNHDA, CDR2 SQIVND (reference sequence). The CDR3 loop spans 15 amino acids. Trimming left V 7 bases short and J 0 bases short, with 13 bases between. This sequence originates from a man in his fifties or sixties in good health and CMV-seronegative. Sequencing input: PBMCs. This chain connects TRBV19 to TRBJ1-5, with D unclear. CDR3 sequence reads: CASTSGTTSNQPQHF. In nucleotides, the CDR3 is TGTGCCAGTACCTCGGGAACGACTAGCAATCAGCCCCAGCATTTT.